The present entry profiles one T cell receptor beta chain with its context. Its antigen is still unknown. MiXCR, run by TCRdb on the 5' RACE reads, gives a single entry per CDR3 protein. The table lists about 520,000 distinct CDR3 sequences, roughly a fifth of them singletons. The data derive from a study of identical twins. Study-wide results and caveats: While abundant cord blood beta clonotypes carried fewer insertions, memory repertoires showed no such pattern.

The germline gives CDR1 MNHNS, CDR2 SASEGT. The CDR3 has 17 residues. V was shortened by 7 bases and J by 4 bases, with 23 bases between the two germline ends. This same sample was also part of a study on T cells expressing NK-cell markers. That report adds: The leading position in the CD3+CD56-NKG2C+ fraction of a handful of donors also went to these clonotypes.

This sequence originates from a woman aged 18 to 35 in good health. J is TRBJ1-5 and V is TRBV6-1; D is perhaps TRBD1 (5 bases). Sequencing was carried out using CD4+ T cells sorted from blood. The CDR3 DNA sequence: TGTGCCAGCAAATCTTCCCTTTCAGGGAAAATAAATCAGCCCCAGCATTTT. This encodes CASKSSLSGKINQPQHF.